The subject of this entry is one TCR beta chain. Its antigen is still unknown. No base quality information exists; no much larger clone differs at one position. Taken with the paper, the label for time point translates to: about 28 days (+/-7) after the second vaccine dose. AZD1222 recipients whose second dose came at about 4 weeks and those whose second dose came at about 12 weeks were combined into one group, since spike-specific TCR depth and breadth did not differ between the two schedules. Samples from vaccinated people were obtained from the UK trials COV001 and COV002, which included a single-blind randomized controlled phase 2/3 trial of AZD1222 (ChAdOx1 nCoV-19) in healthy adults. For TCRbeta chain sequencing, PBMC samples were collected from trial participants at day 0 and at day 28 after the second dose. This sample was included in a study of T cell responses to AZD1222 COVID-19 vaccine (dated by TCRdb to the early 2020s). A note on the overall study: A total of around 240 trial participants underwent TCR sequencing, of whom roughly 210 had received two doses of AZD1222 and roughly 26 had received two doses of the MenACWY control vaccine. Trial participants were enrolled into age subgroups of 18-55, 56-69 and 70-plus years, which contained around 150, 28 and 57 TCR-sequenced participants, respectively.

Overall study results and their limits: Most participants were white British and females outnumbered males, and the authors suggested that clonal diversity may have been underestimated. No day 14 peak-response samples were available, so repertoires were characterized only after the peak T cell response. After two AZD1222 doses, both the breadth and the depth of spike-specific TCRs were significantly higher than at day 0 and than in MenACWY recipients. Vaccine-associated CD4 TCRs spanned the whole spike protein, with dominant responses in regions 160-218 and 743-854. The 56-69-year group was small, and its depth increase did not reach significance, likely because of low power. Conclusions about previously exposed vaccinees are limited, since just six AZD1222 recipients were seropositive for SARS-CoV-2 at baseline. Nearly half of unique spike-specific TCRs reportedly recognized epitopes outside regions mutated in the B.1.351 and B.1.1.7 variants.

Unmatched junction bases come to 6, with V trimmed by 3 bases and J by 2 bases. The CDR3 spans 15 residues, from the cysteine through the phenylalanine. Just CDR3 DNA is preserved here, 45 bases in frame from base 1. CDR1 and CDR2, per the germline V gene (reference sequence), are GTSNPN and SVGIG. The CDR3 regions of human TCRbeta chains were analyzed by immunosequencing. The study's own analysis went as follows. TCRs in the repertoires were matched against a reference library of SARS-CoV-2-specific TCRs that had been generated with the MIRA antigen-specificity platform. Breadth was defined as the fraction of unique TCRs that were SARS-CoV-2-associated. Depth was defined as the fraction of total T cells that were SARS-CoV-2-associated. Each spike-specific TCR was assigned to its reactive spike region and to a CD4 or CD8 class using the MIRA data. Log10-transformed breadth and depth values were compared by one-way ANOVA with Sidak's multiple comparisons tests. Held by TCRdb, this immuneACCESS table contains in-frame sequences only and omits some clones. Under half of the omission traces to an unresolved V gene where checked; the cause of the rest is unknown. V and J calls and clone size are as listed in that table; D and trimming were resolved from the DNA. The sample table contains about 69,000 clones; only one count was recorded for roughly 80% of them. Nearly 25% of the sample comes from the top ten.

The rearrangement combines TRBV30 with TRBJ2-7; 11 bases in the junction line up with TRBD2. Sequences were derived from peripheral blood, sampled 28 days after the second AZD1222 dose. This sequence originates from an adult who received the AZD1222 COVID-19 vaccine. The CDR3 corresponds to CAWRVLAGVTYEQYF. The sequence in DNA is TGTGCCTGGAGGGTACTAGCGGGAGTTACCTACGAGCAGTACTTC.